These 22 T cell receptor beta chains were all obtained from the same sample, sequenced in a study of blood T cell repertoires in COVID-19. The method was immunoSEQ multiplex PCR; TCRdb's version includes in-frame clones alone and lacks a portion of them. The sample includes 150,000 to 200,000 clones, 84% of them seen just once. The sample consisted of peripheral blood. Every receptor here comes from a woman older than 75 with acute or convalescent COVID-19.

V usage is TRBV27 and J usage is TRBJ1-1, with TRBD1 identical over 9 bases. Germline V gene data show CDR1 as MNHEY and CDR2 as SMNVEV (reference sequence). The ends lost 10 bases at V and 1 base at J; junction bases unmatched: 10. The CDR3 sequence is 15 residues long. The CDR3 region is CANPDRGTGNTEAFF. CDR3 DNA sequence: TGTGCCAACCCGGACAGGGGCACAGGGAACACTGAAGCTTTCTTT.

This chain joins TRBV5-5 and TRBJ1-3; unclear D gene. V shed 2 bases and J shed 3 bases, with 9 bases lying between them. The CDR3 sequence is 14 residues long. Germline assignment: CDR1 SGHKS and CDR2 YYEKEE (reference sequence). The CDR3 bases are TGTGCCAGCAGCTTTCATAGTTATGGAAACACCATATATTTT. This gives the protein CASSFHSYGNTIYF. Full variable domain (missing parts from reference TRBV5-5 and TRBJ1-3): DAGVTQSPTHLIKTRGQQVTLRCSPISGHKSVSWYQQVLGQGPQFIFQYYEKEERGRGNFPDRFSARQFPNYSSELNVNALLLGDSALYLCASSFHSYGNTIYFGEGSWLTVV.

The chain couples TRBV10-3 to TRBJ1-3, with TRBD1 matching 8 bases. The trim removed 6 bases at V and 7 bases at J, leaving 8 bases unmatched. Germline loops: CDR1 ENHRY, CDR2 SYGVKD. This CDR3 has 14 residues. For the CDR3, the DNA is TGTGCCATCAGCGGGACAGGCGATCGGAACACCATATATTTT. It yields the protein CAISGTGDRNTIYF.

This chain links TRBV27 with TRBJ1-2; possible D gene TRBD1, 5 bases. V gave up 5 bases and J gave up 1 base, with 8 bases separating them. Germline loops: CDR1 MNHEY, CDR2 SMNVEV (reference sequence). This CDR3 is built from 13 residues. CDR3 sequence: CASSPTDNYGYTF. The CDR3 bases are TGTGCCAGCAGTCCGACAGATAACTATGGCTACACCTTC.

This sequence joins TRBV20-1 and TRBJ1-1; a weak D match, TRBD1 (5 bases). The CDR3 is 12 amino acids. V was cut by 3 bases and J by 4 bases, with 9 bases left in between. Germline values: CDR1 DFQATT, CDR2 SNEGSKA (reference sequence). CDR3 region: CSASARGTEAFF. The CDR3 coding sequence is TGCAGTGCTAGTGCAAGGGGCACTGAAGCTTTCTTT.

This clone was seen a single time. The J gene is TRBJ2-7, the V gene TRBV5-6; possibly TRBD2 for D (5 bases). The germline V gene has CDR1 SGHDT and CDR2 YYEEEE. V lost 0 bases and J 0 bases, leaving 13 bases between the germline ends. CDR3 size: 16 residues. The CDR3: CASSLGGVGSSYEQYF. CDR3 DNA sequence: TGTGCCAGCAGCTTGGGGGGAGTGGGGAGCTCCTACGAGCAGTACTTC.

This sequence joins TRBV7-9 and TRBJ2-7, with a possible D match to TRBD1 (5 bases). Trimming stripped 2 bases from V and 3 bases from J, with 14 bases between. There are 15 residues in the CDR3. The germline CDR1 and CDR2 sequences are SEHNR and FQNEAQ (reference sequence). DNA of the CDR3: TGTGCCAGCAGCTTATCTGGAACAGGTCGCTACGAGCAGTACTTC. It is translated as CASSLSGTGRYEQYF.

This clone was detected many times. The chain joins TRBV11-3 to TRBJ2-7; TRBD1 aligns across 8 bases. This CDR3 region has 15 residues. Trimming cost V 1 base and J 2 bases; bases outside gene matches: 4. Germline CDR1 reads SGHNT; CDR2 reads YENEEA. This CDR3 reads CASSLGVQGAYEQYF. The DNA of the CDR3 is TGTGCCAGCAGCTTAGGGGTACAGGGGGCCTACGAGCAGTACTTC.

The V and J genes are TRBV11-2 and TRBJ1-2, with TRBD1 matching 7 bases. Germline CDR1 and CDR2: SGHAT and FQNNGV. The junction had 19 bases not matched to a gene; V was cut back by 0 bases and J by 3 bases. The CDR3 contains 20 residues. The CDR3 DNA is TGTGCCAGCAGCTTAGAGGGGCCGGGACTCCACCTCAGGGGGGACTATGGCTACACCTTC. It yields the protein CASSLEGPGLHLRGDYGYTF.

The CDR3 region has the DNA TGTGCCAGTAGTCACGGACAGGGGAGGGTCGAGCAGTACTTC. It codes for CASSHGQGRVEQYF. The J gene is TRBJ2-7, the V gene TRBV19; 9 nucleotides match TRBD1. This CDR3 has 14 residues. Germline CDR1 LNHDA, CDR2 SQIVND (reference sequence). V was pared by 5 bases and J by 6 bases, with 8 bases of the junction left unmatched. The entire variable domain, with the rest obtained from reference TRBV19 and TRBJ2-7, is as follows: DGGITQSPKYLFRKEGQNVTLSCEQNLNHDAMYWYRQDPGQGLRLIYYSQIVNDFQKGDIAEGYSVSREKKESFPLTVTSAQKNPTAFYLCASSHGQGRVEQYFGPGTRLTVT.

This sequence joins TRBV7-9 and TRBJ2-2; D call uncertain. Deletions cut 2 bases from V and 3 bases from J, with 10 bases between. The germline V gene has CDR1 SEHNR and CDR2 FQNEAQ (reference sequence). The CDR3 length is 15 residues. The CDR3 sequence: CASSLFAPDTGELFF. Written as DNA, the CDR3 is TGTGCCAGCAGCTTATTCGCGCCTGACACCGGGGAGCTGTTTTTT.

The CDR3 coding sequence is TGTGCCAGCGAATCTTTGGGGACAGGGCGAGGTAATGAGCAGTTCTTC. This encodes CASESLGTGRGNEQFF. The genes are TRBV28 and TRBJ2-1; 9 bases agree with TRBD1. The V gene's germline CDR1 is MDHEN and CDR2 SYDVKM. Germline trimming cut 8 bases from V and 7 bases from J; bases unmatched to any gene: 15. The length of the CDR3 is 16 residues.

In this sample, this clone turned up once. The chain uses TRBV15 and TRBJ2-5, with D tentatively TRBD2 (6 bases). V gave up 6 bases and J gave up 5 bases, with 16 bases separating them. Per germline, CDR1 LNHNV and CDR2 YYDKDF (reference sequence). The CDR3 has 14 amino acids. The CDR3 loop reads CATREDGGVETQYF. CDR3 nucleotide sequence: TGTGCCACCAGAGAGGACGGGGGAGTGGAGACCCAGTACTTC.

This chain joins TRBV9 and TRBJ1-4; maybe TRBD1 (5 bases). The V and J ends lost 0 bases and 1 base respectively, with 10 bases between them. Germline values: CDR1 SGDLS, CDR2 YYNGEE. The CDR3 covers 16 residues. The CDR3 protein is CASSVDQGKTNEKLFF. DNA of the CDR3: TGTGCCAGCAGCGTAGACCAGGGCAAAACTAATGAAAAACTGTTTTTT.

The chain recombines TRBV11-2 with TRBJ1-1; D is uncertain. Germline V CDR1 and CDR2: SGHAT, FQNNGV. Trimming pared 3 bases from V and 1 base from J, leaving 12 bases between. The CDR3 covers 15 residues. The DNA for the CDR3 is TGTGCCAGCAGCTTCCCCGGGAGGGCGAACACTGAAGCTTTCTTT. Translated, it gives CASSFPGRANTEAFF. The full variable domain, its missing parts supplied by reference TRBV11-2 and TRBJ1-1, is EAGVAQSPRYKIIEKRQSVAFWCNPISGHATLYWYQQILGQGPKLLIQFQNNGVVDDSQLPKDRFSAERLKGVDSTLKIQPAKLEDSAVYLCASSFPGRANTEAFFGQGTRLTVV.

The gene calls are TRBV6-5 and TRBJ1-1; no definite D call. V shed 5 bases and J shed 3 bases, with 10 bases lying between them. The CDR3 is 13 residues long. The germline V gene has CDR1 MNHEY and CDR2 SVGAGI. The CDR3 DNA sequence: TGTGCCAGCAGTCGAACACCGTACACTGAAGCTTTCTTT. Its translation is CASSRTPYTEAFF.

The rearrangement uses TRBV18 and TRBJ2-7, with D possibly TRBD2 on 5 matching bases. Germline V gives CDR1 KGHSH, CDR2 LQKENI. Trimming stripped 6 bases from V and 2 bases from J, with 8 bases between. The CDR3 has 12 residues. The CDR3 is CASSSGTYEQYF. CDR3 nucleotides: TGTGCCAGCTCGTCGGGGACCTACGAGCAGTACTTC.

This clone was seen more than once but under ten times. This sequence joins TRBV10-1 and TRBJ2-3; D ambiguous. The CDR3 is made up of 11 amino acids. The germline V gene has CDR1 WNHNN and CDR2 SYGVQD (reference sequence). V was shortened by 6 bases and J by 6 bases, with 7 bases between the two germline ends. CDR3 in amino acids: CASRYKDTQYF. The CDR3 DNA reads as TGCGCCAGCAGATACAAGGATACGCAGTATTTT.

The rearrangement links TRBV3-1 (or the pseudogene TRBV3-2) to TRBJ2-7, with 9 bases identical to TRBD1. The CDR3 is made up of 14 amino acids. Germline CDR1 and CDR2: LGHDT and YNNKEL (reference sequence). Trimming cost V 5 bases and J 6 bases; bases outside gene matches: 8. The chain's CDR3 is CASSETGGLGEQYF. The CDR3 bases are TGTGCCAGCAGCGAGACAGGGGGGTTGGGCGAGCAGTACTTC.

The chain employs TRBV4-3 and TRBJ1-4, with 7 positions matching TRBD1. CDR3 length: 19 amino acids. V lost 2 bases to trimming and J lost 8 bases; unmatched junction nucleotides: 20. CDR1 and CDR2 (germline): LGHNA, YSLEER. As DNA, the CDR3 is TGCGCCAGCAGCCAATCCCTTCCGGGACAGAGGGGTTTGGGGGAAAAACTGTTTTTT. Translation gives CASSQSLPGQRGLGEKLFF.

Written as DNA, the CDR3 is TGTGCCAGTAGTGCACCTAGCGGGAGGCCTTGGGAGACCCAGTACTTC. It yields the protein CASSAPSGRPWETQYF. The chain combines TRBV19 with TRBJ2-5; TRBD2 aligns across 11 bases. J lost 5 bases, V lost 5 bases, and 10 bases had no gene match. This CDR3 contains 16 residues. CDR1 is LNHDA and CDR2 is SQIVND in the germline V gene (reference sequence).

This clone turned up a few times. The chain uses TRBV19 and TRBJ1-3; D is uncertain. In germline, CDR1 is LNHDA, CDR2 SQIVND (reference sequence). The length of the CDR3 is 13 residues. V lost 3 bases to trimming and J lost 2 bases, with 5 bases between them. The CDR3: CASSITAGNTIYF. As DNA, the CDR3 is TGTGCCAGTAGTATTACGGCTGGAAACACCATATATTTT.